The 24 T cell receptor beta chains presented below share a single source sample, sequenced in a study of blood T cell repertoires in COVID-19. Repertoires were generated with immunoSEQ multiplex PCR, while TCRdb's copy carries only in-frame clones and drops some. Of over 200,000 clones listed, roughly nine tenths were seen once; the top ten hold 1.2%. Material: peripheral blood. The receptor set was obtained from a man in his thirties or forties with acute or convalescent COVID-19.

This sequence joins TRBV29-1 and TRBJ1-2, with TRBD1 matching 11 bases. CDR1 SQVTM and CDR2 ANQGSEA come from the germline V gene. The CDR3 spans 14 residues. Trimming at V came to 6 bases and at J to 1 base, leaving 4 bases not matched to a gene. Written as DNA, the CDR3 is TGCAGCGTGACCGGGACAGGGGGTAACTATGGCTACACCTTC. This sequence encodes CSVTGTGGNYGYTF.

As DNA, the CDR3 is TGTGCCAGCAGTGAAGGCAGGGGCACCGGGGAGCTGTTTTTT. Protein: CASSEGRGTGELFF. The J gene is TRBJ2-2, the V gene TRBV6-1; the D gene is possibly TRBD1 (6 bases). V shed 1 base and J shed 4 bases, with 7 bases lying between them. Germline lookup yields CDR1 MNHNS and CDR2 SASEGT. This CDR3 is built from 14 residues.

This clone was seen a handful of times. CDR3 coding DNA: TGTGCCAGCAGCCAAGTATTGGGATCGGACAGGGGTGTCAGGGGATGGACCCAGTACTTC. Protein product: CASSQVLGSDRGVRGWTQYF. The chain has TRBV14 and TRBJ2-5; 9 bases fit TRBD1. This CDR3 spans 20 amino acids. CDR1 and CDR2 from the germline V gene are SGHDN and FVKESK. The V gene end was trimmed by 1 base and the J gene end by 7 bases; junction bases not matched to a gene: 22. The variable domain in full, with the rest retrieved from reference TRBV14 and TRBJ2-5, is EAGVTQFPSHSVIEKGQTVTLRCDPISGHDNLYWYRRVMGKEIKFLLHFVKESKQDESGMPNNRFLAERTGGTYSTLKVQPAELEDSGVYFCASSQVLGSDRGVRGWTQYFGPGTRLLVL.

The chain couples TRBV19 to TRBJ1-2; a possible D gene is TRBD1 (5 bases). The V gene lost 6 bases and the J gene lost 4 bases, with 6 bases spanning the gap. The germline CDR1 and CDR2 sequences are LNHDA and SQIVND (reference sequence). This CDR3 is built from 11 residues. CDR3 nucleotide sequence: TGTGCCAGTAGGCAGGGCTATGGCTACACCTTC. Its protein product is CASRQGYGYTF. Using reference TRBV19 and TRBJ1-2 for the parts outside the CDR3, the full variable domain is DGGITQSPKYLFRKEGQNVTLSCEQNLNHDAMYWYRQDPGQGLRLIYYSQIVNDFQKGDIAEGYSVSREKKESFPLTVTSAQKNPTAFYLCASRQGYGYTFGSGTRLTVV.

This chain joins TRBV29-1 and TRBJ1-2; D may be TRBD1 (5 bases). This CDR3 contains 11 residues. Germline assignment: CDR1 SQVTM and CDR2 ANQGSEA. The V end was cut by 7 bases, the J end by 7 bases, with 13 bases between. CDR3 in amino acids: CSDSSGFGYTF. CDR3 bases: TGCAGCGACTCCTCAGGGTTTGGCTACACCTTC.

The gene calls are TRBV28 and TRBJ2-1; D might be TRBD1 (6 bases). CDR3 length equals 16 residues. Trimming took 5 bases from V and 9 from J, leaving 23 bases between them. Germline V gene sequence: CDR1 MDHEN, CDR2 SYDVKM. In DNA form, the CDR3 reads TGTGCCAGCAGTCAGCCGGACAGTCCCCCGTTAGGTGAGCAGTTCTTC. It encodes CASSQPDSPPLGEQFF. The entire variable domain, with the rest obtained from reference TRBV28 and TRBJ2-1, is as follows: DVKVTQSSRYLVKRTGEKVFLECVQDMDHENMFWYRQDPGLGLRLIYFSYDVKMKEKGDIPEGYSVSREKKERFSLILESASTNQTSMYLCASSQPDSPPLGEQFFGPGTRLTVL.

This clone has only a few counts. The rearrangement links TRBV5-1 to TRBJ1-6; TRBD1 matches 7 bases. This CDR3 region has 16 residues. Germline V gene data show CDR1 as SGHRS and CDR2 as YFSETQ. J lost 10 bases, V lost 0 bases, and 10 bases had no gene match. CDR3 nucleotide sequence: TGCGCCAGCAGCTTGGACAGGGGCCCCCGTAACTCACCCCTCCACTTT. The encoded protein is CASSLDRGPRNSPLHF.

CDR3 amino acids: CASGATVMNTEAFF. The CDR3 DNA reads as TGTGCCAGCGGAGCGACAGTTATGAACACTGAAGCTTTCTTT. V usage is TRBV27 and J usage is TRBJ1-1, with D possibly matching TRBD1 (5 bases). The CDR3 is 14 amino acids. The V and J ends lost 8 bases and 0 bases respectively, with 13 bases between them. Germline CDR1 is MNHEY and CDR2 is SMNVEV (reference sequence).

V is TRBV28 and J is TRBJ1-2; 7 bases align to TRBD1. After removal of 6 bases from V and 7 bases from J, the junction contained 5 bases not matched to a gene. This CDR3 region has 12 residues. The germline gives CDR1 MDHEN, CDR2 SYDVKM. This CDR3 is CASRNRGSGYTF. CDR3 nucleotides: TGTGCCAGCAGGAACAGGGGAAGTGGCTACACCTTC.

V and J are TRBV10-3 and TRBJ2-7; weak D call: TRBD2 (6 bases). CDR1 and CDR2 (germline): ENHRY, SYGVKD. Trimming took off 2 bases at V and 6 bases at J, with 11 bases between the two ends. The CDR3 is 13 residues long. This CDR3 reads CAISEDVGGEQYF. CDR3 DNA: TGTGCCATCAGTGAGGATGTGGGAGGCGAGCAGTACTTC.

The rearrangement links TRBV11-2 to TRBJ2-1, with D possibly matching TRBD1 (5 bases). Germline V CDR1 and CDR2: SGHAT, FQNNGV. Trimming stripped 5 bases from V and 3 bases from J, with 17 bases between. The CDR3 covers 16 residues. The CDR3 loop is CASSTGGLGGYNEQFF. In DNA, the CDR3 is TGTGCCAGCAGCACAGGTGGGTTAGGTGGCTACAATGAGCAGTTCTTC.

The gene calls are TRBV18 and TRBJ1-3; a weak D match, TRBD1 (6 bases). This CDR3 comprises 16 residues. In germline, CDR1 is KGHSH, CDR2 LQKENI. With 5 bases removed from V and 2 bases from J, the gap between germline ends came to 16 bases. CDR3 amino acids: CASSSTQGTAGNTIYF. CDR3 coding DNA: TGTGCCAGCTCATCCACGCAGGGGACGGCTGGAAACACCATATATTTT.

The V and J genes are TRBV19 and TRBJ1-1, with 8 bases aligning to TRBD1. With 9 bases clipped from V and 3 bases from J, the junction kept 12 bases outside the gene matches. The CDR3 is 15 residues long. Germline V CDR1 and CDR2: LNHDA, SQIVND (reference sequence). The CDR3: CASRRQGTSDTEAFF. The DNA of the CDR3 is TGTGCCAGCCGGAGACAGGGGACTTCGGACACTGAAGCTTTCTTT.

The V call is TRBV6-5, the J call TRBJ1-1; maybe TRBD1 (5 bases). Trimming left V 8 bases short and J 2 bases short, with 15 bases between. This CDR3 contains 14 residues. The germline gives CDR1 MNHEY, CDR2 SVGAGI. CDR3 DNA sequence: TGTGCCAGCTCCACGGGGGACGGTAACACTGAAGCTTTCTTT. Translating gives CASSTGDGNTEAFF.

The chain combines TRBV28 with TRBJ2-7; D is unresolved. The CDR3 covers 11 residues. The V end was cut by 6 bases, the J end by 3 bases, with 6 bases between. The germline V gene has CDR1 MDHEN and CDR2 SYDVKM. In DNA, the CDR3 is TGTGCCAGCAGCACTTACTACGAGCAGTACTTC. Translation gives CASSTYYEQYF.

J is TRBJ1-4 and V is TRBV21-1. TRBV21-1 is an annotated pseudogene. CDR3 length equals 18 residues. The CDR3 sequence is CASTCRATNAGLGEKLFF. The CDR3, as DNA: TGTGCCAGCACGTGCAGGGCAACTAACGCAGGACTAGGAGAAAAACTGTTTTTT.

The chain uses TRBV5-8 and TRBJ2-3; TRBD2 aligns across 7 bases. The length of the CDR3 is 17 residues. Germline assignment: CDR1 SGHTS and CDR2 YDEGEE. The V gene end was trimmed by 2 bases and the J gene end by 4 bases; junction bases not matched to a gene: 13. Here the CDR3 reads CASSFPRLAVWADTQYF. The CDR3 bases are TGTGCCAGCAGCTTTCCCCGGCTAGCGGTTTGGGCAGATACGCAGTATTTT. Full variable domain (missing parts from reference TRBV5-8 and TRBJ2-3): EAGVTQSPTHLIKTRGQQATLRCSPISGHTSVYWYQQALGLGLQFLLWYDEGEERNRGNFPPRFSGRQFPNYSSELNVNALELEDSALYLCASSFPRLAVWADTQYFGPGTRLTVL.

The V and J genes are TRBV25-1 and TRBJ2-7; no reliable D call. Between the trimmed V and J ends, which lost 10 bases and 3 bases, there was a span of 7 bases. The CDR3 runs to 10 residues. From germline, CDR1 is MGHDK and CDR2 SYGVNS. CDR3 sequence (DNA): TGTGCCACCTATTTCTACGAGCAGTACTTC. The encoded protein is CATYFYEQYF.

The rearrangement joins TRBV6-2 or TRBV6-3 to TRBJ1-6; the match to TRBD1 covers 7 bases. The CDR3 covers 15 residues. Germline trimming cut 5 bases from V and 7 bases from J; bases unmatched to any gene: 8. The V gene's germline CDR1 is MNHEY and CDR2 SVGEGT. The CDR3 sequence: CASSNLDRENSPLHF. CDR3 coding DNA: TGTGCCAGCAGTAATCTCGACAGGGAAAATTCACCCCTCCACTTT.

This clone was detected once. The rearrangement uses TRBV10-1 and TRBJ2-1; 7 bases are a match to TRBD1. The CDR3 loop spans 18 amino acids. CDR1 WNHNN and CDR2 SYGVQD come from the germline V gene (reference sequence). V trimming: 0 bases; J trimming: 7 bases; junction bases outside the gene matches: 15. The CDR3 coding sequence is TGCGCCAGCAGTGAGTCTACAGGGGCCCAACTCCTCTTTAATGAGCAGTTCTTC. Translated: CASSESTGAQLLFNEQFF.

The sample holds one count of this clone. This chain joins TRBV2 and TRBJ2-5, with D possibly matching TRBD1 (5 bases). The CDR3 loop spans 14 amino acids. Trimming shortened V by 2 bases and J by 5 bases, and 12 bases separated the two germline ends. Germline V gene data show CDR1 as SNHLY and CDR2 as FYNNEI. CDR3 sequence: CASSELLKGETQYF. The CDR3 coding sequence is TGTGCCAGCAGTGAACTCCTAAAGGGGGAGACCCAGTACTTC.

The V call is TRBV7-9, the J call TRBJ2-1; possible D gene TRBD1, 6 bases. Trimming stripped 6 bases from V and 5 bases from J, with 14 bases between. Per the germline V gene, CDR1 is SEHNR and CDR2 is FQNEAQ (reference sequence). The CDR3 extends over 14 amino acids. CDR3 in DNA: TGTGCCAGCAGAGAAGGACAGCCTAACAATGAGCAGTTCTTC. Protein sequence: CASREGQPNNEQFF.

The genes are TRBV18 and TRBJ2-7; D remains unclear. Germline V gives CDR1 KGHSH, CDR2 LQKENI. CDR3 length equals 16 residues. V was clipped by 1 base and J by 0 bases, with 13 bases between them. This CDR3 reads CASSPRAGTPSYEQYF. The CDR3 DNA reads TGTGCCAGCTCACCACGAGCAGGAACTCCCTCCTACGAGCAGTACTTC.

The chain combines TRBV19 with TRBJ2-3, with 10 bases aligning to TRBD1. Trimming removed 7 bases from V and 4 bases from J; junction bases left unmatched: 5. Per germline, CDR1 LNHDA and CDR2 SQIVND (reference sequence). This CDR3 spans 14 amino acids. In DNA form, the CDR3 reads TGTGCCAGTAAATCGACAGGGGGCGCAGATACGCAGTATTTT. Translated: CASKSTGGADTQYF. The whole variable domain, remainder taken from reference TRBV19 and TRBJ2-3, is DGGITQSPKYLFRKEGQNVTLSCEQNLNHDAMYWYRQDPGQGLRLIYYSQIVNDFQKGDIAEGYSVSREKKESFPLTVTSAQKNPTAFYLCASKSTGGADTQYFGPGTRLTVL.